One sample yielded the 9 T cell receptor beta chains listed below, sequenced in a study of Ad26.COV2.S vaccination and SARS-CoV-2 variants. The treatment: about 20 received Ad26.COV2.S at low or high dose, single or two shots; a few received placebo; per-sample allocation not given. Day 63 following the first vaccine or placebo injection was when the samples were taken. The protocol was immunoSEQ multiplex PCR, while the TCRdb copy is restricted to in-frame clones and leaves out a portion. This sample has 350,000 to 500,000 clones, with 90% found just once. The sequencing here drew on peripheral blood, taken in a trial of Ad26.COV2.S vaccine versus placebo. These receptors came from a person aged 18 to 65 who received the Ad26.COV2.S COVID-19 vaccine or a placebo.

The chain has TRBV28 and TRBJ2-7, with 14 bases aligning to TRBD2. Trimming cost V 3 bases and J 6 bases; bases outside gene matches: 4. Germline V gene lookup returns CDR1 MDHEN and CDR2 SYDVKM. This CDR3 has 15 residues. The CDR3 nucleotides read TGTGCCAGCAGTTTCCGACTAGCGGGAGGGGCCGAGCAGTACTTC. This codes for CASSFRLAGGAEQYF. The whole variable domain, filled in from reference TRBV28 and TRBJ2-7, reads DVKVTQSSRYLVKRTGEKVFLECVQDMDHENMFWYRQDPGLGLRLIYFSYDVKMKEKGDIPEGYSVSREKKERFSLILESASTNQTSMYLCASSFRLAGGAEQYFGPGTRLTVT.

The J gene is TRBJ1-6, the V gene TRBV5-6; 7 bases match TRBD1. V gave up 5 bases and J gave up 2 bases; unmatched junction bases: 4. Germline CDR1 reads SGHDT; CDR2 reads YYEEEE. The CDR3 covers 15 residues. The CDR3 DNA reads as TGTGCCAGCAGTGTGGGACAGCCCTATAATTCACCCCTCCACTTT. This codes for CASSVGQPYNSPLHF.

This sequence joins TRBV10-3 and TRBJ2-7; D gene ambiguous. The V end lost 9 bases, the J end lost 4 bases, and 7 bases lay between the germline ends. The CDR3 is 10 residues long. CDR1 and CDR2 from the germline V gene are ENHRY and SYGVKD. CDR3 sequence (DNA): TGTGCCATTCCTGCTTACGAGCAGTACTTC. Amino acid sequence: CAIPAYEQYF.

This clone showed up just once. The rearrangement joins TRBV3-1 (or the pseudogene TRBV3-2) to TRBJ2-3; 7 positions match TRBD2. The CDR3 is 14 residues long. Germline CDR1 and CDR2: LGHDT and YNNKEL (reference sequence). Trimming removed 8 bases from V and 2 bases from J; junction bases left unmatched: 7. CDR3 bases: TGTGCCAGCCGGGGACTACTAAACACAGATACGCAGTATTTT. It yields the protein CASRGLLNTDTQYF.

The CDR3 spells CASSLEYPYEQYF. The CDR3 DNA sequence: TGTGCCAGCAGCTTAGAGTATCCATACGAGCAGTACTTC. This chain connects TRBV7-2 to TRBJ2-7; D is unclear. The CDR3 is made up of 13 amino acids. V was trimmed by 1 base and J by 4 bases, leaving 8 bases between them. CDR1 is SGHTA and CDR2 is FQGNSA in the germline V gene.

This rearrangement joins TRBV28 to TRBJ2-5; maybe TRBD2 (5 bases). The CDR3 runs to 14 residues. V was cut by 1 base and J by 6 bases, with 12 bases left in between. Germline CDR1 is MDHEN and CDR2 is SYDVKM. The CDR3 nucleotides are TGTGCCAGCAGTTTATTGAGGGTAGGAAAGACCCAGTACTTC. It translates to CASSLLRVGKTQYF.

This chain links TRBV7-2 with TRBJ2-1; TRBD1 is a possible D gene (6 bases). From germline, CDR1 is SGHTA and CDR2 FQGNSA. The CDR3 extends over 19 amino acids. V shed 5 bases and J shed 6 bases, with 29 bases lying between them. The CDR3 region is CASSPLRPRLQGYGNEQFF. In DNA form, the CDR3 reads TGTGCCAGCAGCCCACTCCGTCCCCGATTACAGGGATACGGCAATGAGCAGTTCTTC.

The J gene is TRBJ1-1, the V gene TRBV20-1, with 10 bases fitting TRBD1. V shed 5 bases and J 6 bases; nucleotides not matched to a gene: 0. Looked up from germline, CDR1 is DFQATT and CDR2 is SNEGSKA (reference sequence). CDR3 size: 11 residues. The CDR3 region has the DNA TGCAGTGCTGACAGGGGGCCTGAAGCTTTCTTT. Translating it yields CSADRGPEAFF.

This chain uses TRBV24-1 with TRBJ2-1; D not certain. Trimming removed 0 bases at V and 5 bases at J, with 7 bases between. Germline CDR1 reads KGHDR; CDR2 reads SFDVKD. This CDR3 is built from 14 residues. In DNA form, the CDR3 reads TGTGCCACCAGTGATTTGAATTTAGACAATGAGCAGTTCTTC. Translation gives CATSDLNLDNEQFF.